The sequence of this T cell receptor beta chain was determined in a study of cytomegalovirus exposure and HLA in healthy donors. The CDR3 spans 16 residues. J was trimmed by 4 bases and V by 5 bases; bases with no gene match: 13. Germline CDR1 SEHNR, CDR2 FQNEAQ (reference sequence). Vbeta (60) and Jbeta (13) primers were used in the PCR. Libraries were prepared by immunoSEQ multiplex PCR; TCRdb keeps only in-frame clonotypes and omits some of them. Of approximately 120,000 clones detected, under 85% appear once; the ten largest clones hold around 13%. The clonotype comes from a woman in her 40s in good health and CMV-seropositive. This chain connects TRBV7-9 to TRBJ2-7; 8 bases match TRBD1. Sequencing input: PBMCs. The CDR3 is CASSGRPGQGIYEQYF. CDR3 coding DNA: TGTGCCAGCAGCGGGAGGCCCGGACAGGGTATATACGAGCAGTACTTC.